What follows are 5 T cell receptor beta chains derived from one specimen sequenced in a study of identical twins. MiXCR was run by TCRdb on the 5' RACE reads, yielding one entry per CDR3 protein. Here the sample spans roughly 1,500,000 distinct CDR3 sequences, under 35% being singletons. Source material: cord blood. These receptors were obtained from a newborn girl in good health.

The chain employs TRBV20-1 and TRBJ2-3; no clear D. The germline gives CDR1 DFQATT, CDR2 SNEGSKA (reference sequence). Trimming removed 2 bases from V and 0 bases from J, with 9 bases in between. CDR3 size: 14 residues. The CDR3 spells CSARSQASTDTQYF. The DNA for the CDR3 is TGCAGTGCTAGAAGCCAGGCTAGCACAGATACGCAGTATTTT.

Only a few counts were recorded for this clonotype. J is TRBJ2-7 and V is TRBV12-3 or TRBV12-4; either TRBD1 or TRBD2 may supply D (5 bases each). CDR3 length equals 15 residues. V lost 6 bases to trimming and J lost 3 bases, with 18 bases between them. CDR3: CASSPRGWVGYEQYF. The CDR3 DNA sequence: TGTGCCAGCAGCCCGAGGGGATGGGTTGGCTACGAGCAGTACTTC.

The CDR3 protein is CASSSGGKSSPLHF. CDR3 nucleotides: TGTGCCAGCAGTTCGGGGGGCAAGAGTTCACCCCTCCACTTT. The chain couples TRBV6-6 to TRBJ1-6; tentative D call: TRBD1 (6 bases). V lost 4 bases and J lost 9, with 13 bases in between. Per the germline V gene, CDR1 is MNHNY and CDR2 is SVGAGI (reference sequence). This CDR3 comprises 14 residues.

This clonotype was seen a few times. The genes are TRBV5-1 and TRBJ2-3; 10 nucleotides align to TRBD1. J lost 4 bases, V lost 0 bases, and 5 bases had no gene match. Germline V gives CDR1 SGHRS, CDR2 YFSETQ. The CDR3 is made up of 16 amino acids. The CDR3 spells CASSLDGQGVSDTQYF. For the CDR3, the DNA is TGCGCCAGCAGCTTGGACGGACAGGGGGTGTCAGATACGCAGTATTTT.

In the case of this clonotype: This may come from a read error, since a much larger clone is one base off. The chain carries TRBV4-2 and TRBJ1-2, with D uncertain. Germline CDR1 is LGHNA and CDR2 is YNFKEQ. This CDR3 comprises 14 residues. This CDR3 reads CASSQDMRFYGCTF. DNA of the CDR3: TGTGCCAGCAGCCAAGACATGCGGTTCTATGGCTGCACCTTC.